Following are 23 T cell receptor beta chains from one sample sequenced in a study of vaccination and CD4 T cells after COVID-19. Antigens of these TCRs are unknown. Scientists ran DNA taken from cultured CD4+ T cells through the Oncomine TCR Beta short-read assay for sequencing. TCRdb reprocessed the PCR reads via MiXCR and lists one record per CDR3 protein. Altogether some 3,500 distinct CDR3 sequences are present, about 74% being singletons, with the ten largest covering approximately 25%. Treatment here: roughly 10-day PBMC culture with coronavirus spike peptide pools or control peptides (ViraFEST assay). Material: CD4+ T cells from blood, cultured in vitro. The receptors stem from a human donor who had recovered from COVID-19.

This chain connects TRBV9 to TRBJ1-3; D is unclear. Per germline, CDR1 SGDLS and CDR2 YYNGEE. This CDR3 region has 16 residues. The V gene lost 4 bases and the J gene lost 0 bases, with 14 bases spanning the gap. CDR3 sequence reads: CASSLGSAASGNTIYF. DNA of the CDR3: TGTGCCAGCAGCCTAGGAAGTGCCGCCTCTGGAAACACCATATATTTT.

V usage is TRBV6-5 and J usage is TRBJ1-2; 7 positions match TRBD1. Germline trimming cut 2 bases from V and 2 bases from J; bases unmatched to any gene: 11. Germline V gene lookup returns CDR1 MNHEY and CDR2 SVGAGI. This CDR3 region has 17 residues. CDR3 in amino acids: CASSYAQSPTGNYGYTF. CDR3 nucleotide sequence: TGTGCCAGCAGTTACGCGCAATCTCCGACAGGGAACTATGGCTACACCTTC.

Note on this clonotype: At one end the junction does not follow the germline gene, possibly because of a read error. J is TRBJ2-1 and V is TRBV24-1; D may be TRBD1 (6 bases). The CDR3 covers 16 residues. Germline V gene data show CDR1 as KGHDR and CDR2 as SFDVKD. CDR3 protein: CATSDQRGSPYSEQFF. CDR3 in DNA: TGTGCCACCAGTGATCAAAGGGGGAGTCCCTACAGTGAGCAGTTCTTC.

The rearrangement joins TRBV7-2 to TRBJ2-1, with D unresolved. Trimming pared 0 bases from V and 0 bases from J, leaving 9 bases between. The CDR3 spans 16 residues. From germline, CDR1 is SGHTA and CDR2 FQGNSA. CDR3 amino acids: CASSLAELRSYNEQFF. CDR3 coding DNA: TGTGCCAGCAGCTTAGCGGAGCTCCGCTCCTACAATGAGCAGTTCTTC.

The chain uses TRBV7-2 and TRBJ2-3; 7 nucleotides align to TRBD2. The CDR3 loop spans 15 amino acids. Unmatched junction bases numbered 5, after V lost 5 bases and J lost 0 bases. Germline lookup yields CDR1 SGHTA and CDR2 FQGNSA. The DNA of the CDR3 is TGTGCCAGCAGCGGAGCGGGGTCTAGCACAGATACGCAGTATTTT. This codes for CASSGAGSSTDTQYF.

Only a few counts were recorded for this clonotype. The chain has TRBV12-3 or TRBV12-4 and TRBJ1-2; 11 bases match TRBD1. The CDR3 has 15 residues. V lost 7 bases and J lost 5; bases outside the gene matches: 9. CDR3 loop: CASTKRTGGLYGYTF. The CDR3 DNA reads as TGTGCCAGCACGAAAAGGACAGGGGGCCTTTATGGCTACACCTTC.

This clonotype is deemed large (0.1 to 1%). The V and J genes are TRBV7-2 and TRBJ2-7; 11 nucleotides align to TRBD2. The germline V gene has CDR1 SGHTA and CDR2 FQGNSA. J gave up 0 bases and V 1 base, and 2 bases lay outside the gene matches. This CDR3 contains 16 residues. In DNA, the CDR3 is TGTGCCAGCAGCTTAGGACTAGCGGGAAGCTCCTACGAGCAGTACTTC. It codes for CASSLGLAGSSYEQYF.

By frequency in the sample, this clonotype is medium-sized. The CDR3 protein is CASMGSGNEQFF. For the CDR3, the DNA is TGTGCCAGTATGGGTAGCGGCAATGAGCAGTTCTTC. The gene calls are TRBV19 and TRBJ2-1; a possible D gene is TRBD2 (6 bases). V lost 7 bases and J lost 6, with 10 bases in between. Germline V gene sequence: CDR1 LNHDA, CDR2 SQIVND (reference sequence). This CDR3 region has 12 residues.

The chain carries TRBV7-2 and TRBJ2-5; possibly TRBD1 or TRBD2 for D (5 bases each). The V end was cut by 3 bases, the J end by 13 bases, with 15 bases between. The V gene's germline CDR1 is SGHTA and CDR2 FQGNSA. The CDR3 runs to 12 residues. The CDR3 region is CASSFGTERWYF. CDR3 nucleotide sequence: TGTGCCAGCAGCTTTGGGACGGAACGTTGGTACTTC. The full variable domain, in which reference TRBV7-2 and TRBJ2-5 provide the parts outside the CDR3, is GAGVSQSPSNKVTEKGKDVELRCDPISGHTALYWYRQSLGQGLEFLIYFQGNSAPDKSGLPSDRFSAERTGGSVSTLTIQRTQQEDSAVYLCASSFGTERWYFGPGTRLLVL.

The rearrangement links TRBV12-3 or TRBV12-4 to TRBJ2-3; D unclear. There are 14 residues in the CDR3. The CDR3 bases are TGTGCTTCCGTGGGGTTTATTGGCACAGATACGCAGTATTTT. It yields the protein CASVGFIGTDTQYF.

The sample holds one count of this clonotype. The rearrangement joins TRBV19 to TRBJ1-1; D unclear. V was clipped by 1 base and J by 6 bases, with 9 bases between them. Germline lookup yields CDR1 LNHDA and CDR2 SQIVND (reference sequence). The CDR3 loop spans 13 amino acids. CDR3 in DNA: TGTGCCAGTAGTATAGTTCCTGGGGCTGAAGCTTTCTTT. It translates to CASSIVPGAEAFF.

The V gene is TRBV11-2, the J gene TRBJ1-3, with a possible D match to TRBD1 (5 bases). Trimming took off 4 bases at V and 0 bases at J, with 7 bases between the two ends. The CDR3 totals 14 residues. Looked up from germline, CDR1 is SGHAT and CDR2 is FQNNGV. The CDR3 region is CASSYRSSGNTIYF. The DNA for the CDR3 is TGTGCCAGCAGCTACAGGAGCTCTGGAAACACCATATATTTT.

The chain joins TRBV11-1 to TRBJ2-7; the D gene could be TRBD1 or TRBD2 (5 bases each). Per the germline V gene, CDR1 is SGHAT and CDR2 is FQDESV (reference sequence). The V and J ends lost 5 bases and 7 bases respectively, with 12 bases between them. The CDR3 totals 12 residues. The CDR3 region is CASSLRDREQYF. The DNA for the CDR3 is TGTGCCAGCAGCCTAAGGGACCGGGAGCAGTACTTC.

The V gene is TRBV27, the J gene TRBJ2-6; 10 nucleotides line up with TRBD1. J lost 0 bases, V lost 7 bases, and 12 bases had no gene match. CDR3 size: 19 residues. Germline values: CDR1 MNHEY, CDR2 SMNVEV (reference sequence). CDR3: CASTTIRTGGDSGANVLTF. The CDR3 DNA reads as TGTGCCAGCACCACCATTAGGACAGGGGGTGACTCTGGGGCCAACGTCCTGACTTTC.

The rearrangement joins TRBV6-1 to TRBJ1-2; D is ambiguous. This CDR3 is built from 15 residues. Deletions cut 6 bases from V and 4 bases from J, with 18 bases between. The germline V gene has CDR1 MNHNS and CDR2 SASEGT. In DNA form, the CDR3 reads TGTGCCAGCAGCCGCCCCCAGGACGGATTCTATGGCTACACCTTC. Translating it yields CASSRPQDGFYGYTF.

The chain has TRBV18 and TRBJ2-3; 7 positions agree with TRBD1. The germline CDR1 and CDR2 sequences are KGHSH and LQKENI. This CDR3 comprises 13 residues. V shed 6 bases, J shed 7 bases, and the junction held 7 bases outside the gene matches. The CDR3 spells CASSPGTEYTQYF. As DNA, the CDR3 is TGTGCCAGCTCCCCCGGGACAGAATATACGCAGTATTTT. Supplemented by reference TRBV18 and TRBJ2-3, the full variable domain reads NAGVMQNPRHLVRRRGQEARLRCSPMKGHSHVYWYRQLPEEGLKFMVYLQKENIIDESGMPKERFSAEFPKEGPSILRIQQVVRGDSAAYFCASSPGTEYTQYFGPGTRLTVL.

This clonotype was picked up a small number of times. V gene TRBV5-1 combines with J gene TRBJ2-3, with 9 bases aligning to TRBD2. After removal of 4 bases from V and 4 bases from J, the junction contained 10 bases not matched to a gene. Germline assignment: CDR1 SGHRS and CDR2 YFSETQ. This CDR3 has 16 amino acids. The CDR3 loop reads CASSRVAGVIPDTQYF. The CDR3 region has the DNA TGCGCCAGCAGCAGGGTAGCGGGGGTAATACCAGATACGCAGTATTTT.

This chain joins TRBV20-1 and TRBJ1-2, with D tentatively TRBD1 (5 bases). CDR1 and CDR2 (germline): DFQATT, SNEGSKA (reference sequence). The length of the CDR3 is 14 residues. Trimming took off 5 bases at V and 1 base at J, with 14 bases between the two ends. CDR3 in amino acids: CSALYRMRNYGYTF. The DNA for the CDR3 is TGCAGTGCTTTATACAGGATGCGTAACTATGGCTACACCTTC.

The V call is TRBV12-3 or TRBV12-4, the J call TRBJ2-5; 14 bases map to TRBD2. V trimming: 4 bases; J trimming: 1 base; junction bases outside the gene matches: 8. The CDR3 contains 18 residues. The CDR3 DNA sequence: TGTGCCAGCAGTTCTCTCTACGGACTAGCGGGGGGCCAAGAGACCCAGTACTTC. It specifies CASSSLYGLAGGQETQYF.

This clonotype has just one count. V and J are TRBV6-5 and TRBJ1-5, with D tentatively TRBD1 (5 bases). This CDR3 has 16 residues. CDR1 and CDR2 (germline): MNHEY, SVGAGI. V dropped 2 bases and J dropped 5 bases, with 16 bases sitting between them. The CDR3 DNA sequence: TGTGCCAGCAGTTACGACAAAGAGGGGCTCCATCAGCCCCAGCATTTT. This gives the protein CASSYDKEGLHQPQHF.

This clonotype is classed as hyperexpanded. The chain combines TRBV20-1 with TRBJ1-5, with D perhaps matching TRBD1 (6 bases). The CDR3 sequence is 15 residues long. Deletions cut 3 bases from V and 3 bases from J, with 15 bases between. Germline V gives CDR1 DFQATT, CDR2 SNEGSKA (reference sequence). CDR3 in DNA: TGCAGTGCTAGGGAGACAGGCCTTTCCAATCAGCCCCAGCATTTT. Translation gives CSARETGLSNQPQHF.

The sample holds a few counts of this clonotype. The CDR3 nucleotides are TGTGCCAGCTCCCATACGACAGGAGTCACAGATACGCAGTATTTT. Translating gives CASSHTTGVTDTQYF. The rearrangement uses TRBV18 and TRBJ2-3, with D possibly being TRBD1 (6 bases). Trimming took off 6 bases at V and 2 bases at J, with 15 bases between the two ends. The CDR3 has 15 amino acids. In germline, CDR1 is KGHSH, CDR2 LQKENI.

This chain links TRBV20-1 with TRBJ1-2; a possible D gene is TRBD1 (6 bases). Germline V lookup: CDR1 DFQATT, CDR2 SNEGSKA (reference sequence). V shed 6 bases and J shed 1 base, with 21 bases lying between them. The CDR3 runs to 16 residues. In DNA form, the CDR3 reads TGCAGTGCAGACGGGATGCCAGGGGCCCTTAACTATGGCTACACCTTC. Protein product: CSADGMPGALNYGYTF.